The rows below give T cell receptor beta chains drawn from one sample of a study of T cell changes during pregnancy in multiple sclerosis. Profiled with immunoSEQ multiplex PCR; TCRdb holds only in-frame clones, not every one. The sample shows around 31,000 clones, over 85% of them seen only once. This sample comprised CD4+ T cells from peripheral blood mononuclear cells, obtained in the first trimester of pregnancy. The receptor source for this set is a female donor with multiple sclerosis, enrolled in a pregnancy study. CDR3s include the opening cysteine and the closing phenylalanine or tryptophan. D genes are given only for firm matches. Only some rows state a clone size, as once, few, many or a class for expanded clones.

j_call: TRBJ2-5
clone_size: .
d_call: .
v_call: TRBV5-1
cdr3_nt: TGCGCCAGCAGCCCGGGTGGGAGTCAAGAGACCCAGTACTTC
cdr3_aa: CASSPGGSQETQYF

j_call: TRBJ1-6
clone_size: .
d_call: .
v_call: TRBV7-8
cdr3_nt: TGTGCCAGCAGCTCTCAGGGGAACTATAATTCACCCCTCCACTTT
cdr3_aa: CASSSQGNYNSPLHF

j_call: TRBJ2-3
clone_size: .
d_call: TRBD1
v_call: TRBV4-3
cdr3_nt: TGCGCCAGCAGTCCTCGAGGACAGGCCACCTTCACTTACACAGATACGCAGTATTTT
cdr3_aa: CASSPRGQATFTYTDTQYF

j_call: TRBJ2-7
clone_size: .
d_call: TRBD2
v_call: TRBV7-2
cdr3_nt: TGTGCCAGCAGCTTGACGGGAGGGACCTACGAGCAGTACTTC
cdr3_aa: CASSLTGGTYEQYF

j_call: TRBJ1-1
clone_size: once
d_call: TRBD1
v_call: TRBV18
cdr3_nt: TGTGCCAGCTCACCATCCGGGGGACAGGGAAAAGCTTTCTTT
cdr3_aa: CASSPSGGQGKAFF

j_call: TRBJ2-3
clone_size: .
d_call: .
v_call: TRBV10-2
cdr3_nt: TGCGCCAGCGGCCTCGCGGGGGAGGGGGTAGATACGCAGTATTTT
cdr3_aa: CASGLAGEGVDTQYF

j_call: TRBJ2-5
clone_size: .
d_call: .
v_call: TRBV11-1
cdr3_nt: TGTGCCAGCAGCTATACAGGAGGGGAGACCCAGTACTTC
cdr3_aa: CASSYTGGETQYF

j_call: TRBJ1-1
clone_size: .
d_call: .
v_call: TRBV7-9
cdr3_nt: TGTGCCAGCAGCTACGGGGATGGGACTGAAGCTTTCTTT
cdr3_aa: CASSYGDGTEAFF

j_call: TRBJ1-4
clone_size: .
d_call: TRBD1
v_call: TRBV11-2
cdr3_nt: TGTGCCAGCAGCCGGGACAGGGTCTCTGAAAAACTGTTTTTT
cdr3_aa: CASSRDRVSEKLFF

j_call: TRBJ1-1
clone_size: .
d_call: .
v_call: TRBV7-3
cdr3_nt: TGTGCCAGCAGCTCCCAAGCGGGGGGCTCGGGTACTGAAGCTTTCTTT
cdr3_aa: CASSSQAGGSGTEAFF

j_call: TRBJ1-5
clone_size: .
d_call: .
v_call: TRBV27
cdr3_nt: TGTGCCAGCAGCCGGGTAGGGGATAGCAATCAGCCCCAGCATTTT
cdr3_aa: CASSRVGDSNQPQHF

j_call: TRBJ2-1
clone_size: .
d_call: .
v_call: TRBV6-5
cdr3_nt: TGTGCCAGCATAAACAGGGTAGGGGGCAATGAGCAGTTCTTC
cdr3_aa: CASINRVGGNEQFF

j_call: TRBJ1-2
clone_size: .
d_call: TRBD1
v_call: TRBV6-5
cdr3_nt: TGTGCCAGCAGTTACTCCGGGACAGGCCGAAGGCATGGCTACACCTTC
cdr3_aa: CASSYSGTGRRHGYTF

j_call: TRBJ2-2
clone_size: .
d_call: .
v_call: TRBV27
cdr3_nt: TGTGCCAGCAGTTTATACCAGGGGGGCACCGGGGAGCTGTTTTTT
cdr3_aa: CASSLYQGGTGELFF

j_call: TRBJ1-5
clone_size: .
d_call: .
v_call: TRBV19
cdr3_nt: TGTGCCAGTAGTATCCGGTTCGACACGTGGCAGCCCCAGCATTTT
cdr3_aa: CASSIRFDTWQPQHF

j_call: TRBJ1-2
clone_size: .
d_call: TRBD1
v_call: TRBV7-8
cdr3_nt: TGTGCCAGCAGCGCCGGCAGGGACAGGGGCTCTGGCTACACCTTC
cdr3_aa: CASSAGRDRGSGYTF

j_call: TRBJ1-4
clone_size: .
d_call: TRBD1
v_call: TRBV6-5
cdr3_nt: TGTGCCAGCAGTTACTCGGGGACAGCTATCGAAAAACTGTTTTTT
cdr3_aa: CASSYSGTAIEKLFF

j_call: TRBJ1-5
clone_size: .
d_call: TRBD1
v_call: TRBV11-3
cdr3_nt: TGTGCCAGCAGCTTAGCAGGGGGCCCCAATCAGCCCCAGCATTTT
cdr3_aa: CASSLAGGPNQPQHF

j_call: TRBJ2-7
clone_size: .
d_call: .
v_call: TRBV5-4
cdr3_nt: TGTGCCAGCAAGCCAGGCCAGAACTACGAGCAGTACTTC
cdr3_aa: CASKPGQNYEQYF

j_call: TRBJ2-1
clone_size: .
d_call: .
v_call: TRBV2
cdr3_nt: TGTGCCAGCAGTGATCAGTACAATGAGCAGTTCTTC
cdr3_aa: CASSDQYNEQFF

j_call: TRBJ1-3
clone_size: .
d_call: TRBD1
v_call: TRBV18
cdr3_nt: TGTGCCAGCTCACCAACGTCGGGACAGGGGTCTGGAAACACCATATATTTT
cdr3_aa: CASSPTSGQGSGNTIYF

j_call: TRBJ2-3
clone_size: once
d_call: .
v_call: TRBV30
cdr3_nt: TGTGCCGGAGGTCCCCGGGGTAGCCACACAGATACGCAGTATTTT
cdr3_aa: CAGGPRGSHTDTQYF

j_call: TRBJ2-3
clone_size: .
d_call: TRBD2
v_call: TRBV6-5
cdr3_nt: TGTGCCAGCATGGGACTAGCGGGGGCAACAGATACGCAGTATTTT
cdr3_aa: CASMGLAGATDTQYF

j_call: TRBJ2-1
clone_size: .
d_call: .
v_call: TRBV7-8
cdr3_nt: TGTGCCAGCAGCAACTTACGAGACAGTGAGCAGTTCTTC
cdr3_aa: CASSNLRDSEQFF

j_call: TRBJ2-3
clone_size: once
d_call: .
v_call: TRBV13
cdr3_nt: TGTGCCAGCAGCGCCGCCCCCTTAGATGTCGGCACAGATACGCAGTATTTT
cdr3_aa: CASSAAPLDVGTDTQYF

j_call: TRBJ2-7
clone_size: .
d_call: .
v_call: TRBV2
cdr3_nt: TGTGCCAGCAGTGAGGAGGGCCCCTACGAGCAGTACTTC
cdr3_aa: CASSEEGPYEQYF

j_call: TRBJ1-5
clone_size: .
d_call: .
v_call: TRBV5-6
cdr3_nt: TGTGCCAGCAGCTTCGGCGGTGGGTTCAATCAGCCCCAGCATTTT
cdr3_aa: CASSFGGGFNQPQHF

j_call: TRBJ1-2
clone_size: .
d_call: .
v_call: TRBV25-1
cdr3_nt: TGTGCCAGCAGTGGACAGAGCTATGGCTACACCTTC
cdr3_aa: CASSGQSYGYTF

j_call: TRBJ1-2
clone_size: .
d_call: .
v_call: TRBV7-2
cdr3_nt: TGTGCCAGCAGCAGACAGTCCGTACGTGGCTACACCTTC
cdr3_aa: CASSRQSVRGYTF

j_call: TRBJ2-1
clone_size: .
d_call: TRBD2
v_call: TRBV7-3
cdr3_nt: TGTGCCAGCAGCGCCCTAGCGGGGGGGTACAATGAGCAGTTCTTC
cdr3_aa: CASSALAGGYNEQFF

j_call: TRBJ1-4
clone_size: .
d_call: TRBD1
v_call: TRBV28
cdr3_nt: TGTGCCAGCACCAATGGGGGACAGGGGGAAGAAAAACTGTTTTTT
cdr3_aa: CASTNGGQGEEKLFF

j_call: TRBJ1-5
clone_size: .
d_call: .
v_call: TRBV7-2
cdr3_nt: TGTGCCAGCACTCCATGGGCAGACCAGCCCCAGCATTTT
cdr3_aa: CASTPWADQPQHF

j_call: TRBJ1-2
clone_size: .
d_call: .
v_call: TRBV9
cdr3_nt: TGTGCCAGCAGCACCCAAACCAACAGGGTCGCTGGCTACACCTTC
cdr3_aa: CASSTQTNRVAGYTF

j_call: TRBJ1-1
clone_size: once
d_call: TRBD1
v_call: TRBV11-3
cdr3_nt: TGTGCCAGCAGCCCCGGACAGGGGGCTGCGGACACTGAAGCTTTCTTT
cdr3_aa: CASSPGQGAADTEAFF

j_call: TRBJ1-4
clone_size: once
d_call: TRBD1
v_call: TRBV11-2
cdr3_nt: TGTGCCAGCAGACATGGGACAGCGGAAAAACTGTTTTTT
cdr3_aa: CASRHGTAEKLFF

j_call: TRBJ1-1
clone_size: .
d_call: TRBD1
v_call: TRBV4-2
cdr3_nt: TGTGCCAGCAGCCAAGAGACAGGGGTATGGAACACTGAAGCTTTCTTT
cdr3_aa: CASSQETGVWNTEAFF

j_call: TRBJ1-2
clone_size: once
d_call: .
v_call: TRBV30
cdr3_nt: TGTGCCTGGAGTGAGGGGTGGGGTCCCTATGGCTACACCTTC
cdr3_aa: CAWSEGWGPYGYTF

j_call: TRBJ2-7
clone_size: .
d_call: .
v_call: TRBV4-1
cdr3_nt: TGCGCCAGCAGCCGGGGGGACGGGAGCTCCTACGAGCAGTACTTC
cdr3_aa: CASSRGDGSSYEQYF

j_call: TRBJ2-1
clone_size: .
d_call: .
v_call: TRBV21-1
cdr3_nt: TGTGCCAGCAGTAAAATCAGGCGACCTTACAATGAGCAGTTCTTC
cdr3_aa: CASSKIRRPYNEQFF

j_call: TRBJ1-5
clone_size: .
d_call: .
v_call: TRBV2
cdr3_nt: TGTGCCAGCAGCTCGCAGGGTGGCGATCAGCCCCAGCATTTT
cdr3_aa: CASSSQGGDQPQHF

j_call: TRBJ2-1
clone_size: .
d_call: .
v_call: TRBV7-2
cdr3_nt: TGTGCCAGCAGCCAGGACTACTACAATGAGCAGTTCTTC
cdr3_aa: CASSQDYYNEQFF

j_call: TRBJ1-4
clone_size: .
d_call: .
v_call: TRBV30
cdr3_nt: TGTGCCTGGAGTCTCCTTACAACTAATGAAAAACTGTTTTTT
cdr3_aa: CAWSLLTTNEKLFF

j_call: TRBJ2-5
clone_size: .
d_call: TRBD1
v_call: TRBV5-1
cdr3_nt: TGCGCCAGCAGCTTGGAGGGCTGGACAGGCTTCCAAGAGACCCAGTACTTC
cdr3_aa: CASSLEGWTGFQETQYF

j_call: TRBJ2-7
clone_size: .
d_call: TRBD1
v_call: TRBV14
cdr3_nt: TGTGCCAGCAGTCCTCAGGGGGTCCACGAGCAGTACTTC
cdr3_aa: CASSPQGVHEQYF

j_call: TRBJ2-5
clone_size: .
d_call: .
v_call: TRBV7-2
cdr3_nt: TGTGCCAGCAGCTCAACCCCAGGGTACCAAGAGACCCAGTACTTC
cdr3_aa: CASSSTPGYQETQYF

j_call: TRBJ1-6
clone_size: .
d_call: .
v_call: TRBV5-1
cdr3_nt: TGCGCCAGCAGCTTAGCGGGGTTTAATTCACCCCTCCACTTT
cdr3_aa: CASSLAGFNSPLHF

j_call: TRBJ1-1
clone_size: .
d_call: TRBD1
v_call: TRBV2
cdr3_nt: TGTGCCACCCACCCGGGACAGGGGAATTTGAACACTGAAGCTTTCTTT
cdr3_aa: CATHPGQGNLNTEAFF

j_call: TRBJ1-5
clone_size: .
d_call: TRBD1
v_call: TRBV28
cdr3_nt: TGTGCCAGCAGTCTCCGACCGGGACAGGGGTTGCATCAGCCCCAGCATTTT
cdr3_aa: CASSLRPGQGLHQPQHF

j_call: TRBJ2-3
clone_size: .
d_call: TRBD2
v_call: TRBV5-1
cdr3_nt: TGCGCCAGCAGCTTCTCCGGGACTAGCGGTTCAGATACGCAGTATTTT
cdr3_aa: CASSFSGTSGSDTQYF

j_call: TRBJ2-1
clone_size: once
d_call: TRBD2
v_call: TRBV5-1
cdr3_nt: TGCGCCAGCAGGGGGACTAGCGGGCACAATGAGCAGTTCTTC
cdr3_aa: CASRGTSGHNEQFF

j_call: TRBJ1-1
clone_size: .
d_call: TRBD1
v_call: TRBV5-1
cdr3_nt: TGCGCCAGCTCGCTTGACAGGGGGAACACTGAAGCTTTCTTT
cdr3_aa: CASSLDRGNTEAFF

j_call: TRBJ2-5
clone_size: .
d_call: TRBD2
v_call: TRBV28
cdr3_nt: TGTGCCAGCAGCCTTTATGCGGGGGGAAAAGAGACCCAGTACTTC
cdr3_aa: CASSLYAGGKETQYF